The source of this T cell receptor (beta chain) is a study of OX40 agonist ivuxolimab in advanced cancers. As for the study more broadly: Ivuxolimab was a fully human IgG2 agonistic monoclonal antibody targeting the costimulatory receptor OX40 (CD134). The point of sequencing TCRbeta in the periphery was to test whether ivuxolimab changed TCR sequence diversity and drove clonal T-cell expansion. Intravenous ivuxolimab was administered to patients every 2 weeks at six dose levels: 0.01, 0.1, 0.3, 1.5, 3 and 10 mg/kg. The monotherapy dose-escalation portion (N of about 49 patients) of the phase I ivuxolimab trial is reported in the paper. Of the approximately 50 dose-escalation patients, hepatocellular carcinoma was present in 19, melanoma in roughly 15, renal cell carcinoma in 9 and head and neck cancer in 9. Partial responses occurred in three dose-escalation patients, of whom one had hepatocellular carcinoma and two had cutaneous melanoma. A male proportion of around 83% and a mean age of 60 years, ranging from about 20 to 85, were recorded for the dose-escalation cohort. Patients were allowed to have had prior anti-PD-1, anti-PD-L1 or anti-CTLA-4 therapy, and approximately 40% of the dose-escalation patients had previously received checkpoint inhibitors. General findings and caveats noted by the study authors: At doses of 0.1 to 3.0 mg/kg, clonal expansion of both CD4+ and CD8+ blood T cells was observed from baseline to week 6. Which antigens the clonally expanded peripheral T cells were specific for was not determined. Low levels of normalized T-cell clonal expansion were also shown by some nonresponding patients. After ivuxolimab, more expanded clones were found on average in CD8+ T cells than in CD4+ T cells. In the 0.1-3.0 mg/kg groups, partial responders had among the lowest normalized peripheral clonal expansion, particularly in CD8+ T cells.

Patients with autoimmune disease history or receiving systemic immunosuppression were excluded from the trial. In every dose cohort, peripheral blood was drawn for TCR sequencing at baseline, cycle 4 day 1, and cycle 7 day 1. The samples were drawn from a first-in-human, open-label, multicenter phase I dose-escalation trial of ivuxolimab. Adults with locally advanced or metastatic melanoma, renal cell, hepatocellular, or head and neck squamous cell carcinoma were enrolled in the trial. Before TCR sequencing, CD4+ T cells and CD8+ T cells from peripheral blood were sorted into separate populations. Genomic DNA was extracted from sorted cells for sequencing of the TCRbeta CDR3 region. The immunoSEQ Assay was used for sequencing of TCRbeta CDR3 regions. TCRdb stores this immuneACCESS table with in-frame sequences only. Part of the clones is absent; in the studies checked, under half of the shortfall reflects unresolved V genes, and no reason is known for the rest. In this sample the table shows about 70,000 clones, more than 75% of which occur a single time. The ten most abundant clones make up about 5% of the sample.

About this clone: Its cognate antigen has yet to be identified. No base quality values were provided; no much bigger clone lies one nucleotide off.

Specimen: CD4+ or CD8+ T cells sorted from blood, collected in a trial of the OX40 agonist ivuxolimab. The sequence was obtained from an adult with an advanced solid tumor such as melanoma, head and neck, liver or kidney cancer.

The nucleotide sequence reads as follows: TGTGCCAGCAGCTTAGCGCATGACCAAGAGACCCAGTACTTC. It is translated as CASSLAHDQETQYF. The rearranged chain carries TRBV7-2 and TRBJ2-5; a confident D gene designation cannot be given. As encoded in the germline V gene, CDR1 is SGHTA while CDR2 is FQGNSA. The CDR3 measures 14 amino acids from cysteine to phenylalanine. Kept here is only the CDR3 DNA, which spans 42 bases and is read in frame from base 1. V is pared back by 0 bases and J by 0 bases, with 5 bases lying between the germline termini.